These 30 T cell receptor beta chains originate from one sample sequenced in a study of human T cells and chemical hapten exposure. Each CDR3 protein is one row after TCRdb ran MiXCR on the RACE reads. The sample lists fewer than 65,000 distinct CDR3 sequences; roughly 9.9% were seen once. The time point here: pre-sensitization, week 0. The treatment here: therapeutic diphenylcyclopropenone sensitization with weekly scalp DPC. The source material was whole blood, sampled in connection with sensitization to the hapten diphenylcyclopropenone (DPC). Every receptor here comes from a woman between 40 and 50 years old with alopecia areata. Some clones in this sample may be carry-over from other donors' samples.

The chain joins TRBV20-1 to TRBJ2-5; no clear D gene. The CDR3 length is 11 residues. Looked up from germline, CDR1 is DFQATT and CDR2 is SNEGSKA (reference sequence). Trimming removed 2 bases at V and 5 bases at J, with 6 bases between. The CDR3 is CSARHGETQYF. CDR3 bases: TGCAGTGCTAGACATGGGGAGACCCAGTACTTC.

This clonotype occurred many times. This rearrangement joins TRBV30 to TRBJ1-5; 8 bases fit TRBD1. The V segment lost 7 bases and the J segment 4 bases; nucleotides outside the gene matches: 15. Germline V lookup: CDR1 GTSNPN, CDR2 SVGIG (reference sequence). The CDR3 is 16 residues long. The CDR3 bases are TGTGCCTTGAGGACAGGGAAAATCGGGGTAAATCAGCCCCAGCATTTT. Protein sequence: CALRTGKIGVNQPQHF.

This clonotype has at least ten counts. The chain joins TRBV6-1 to TRBJ1-1, with unresolved D. The V gene lost 1 base and the J gene lost 4 bases, with 19 bases spanning the gap. Germline V lookup: CDR1 MNHNS, CDR2 SASEGT. The CDR3 has 17 amino acids. The CDR3 loop reads CASSEGETWAIGTEAFF. The CDR3 nucleotides are TGTGCCAGCAGTGAAGGGGAGACATGGGCGATAGGCACTGAAGCTTTCTTT.

The CDR3 loop reads CASSQQGGYGYTF. The CDR3 nucleotides read TGTGCCAGCAGCCAACAGGGGGGGTATGGCTACACCTTC. This sequence joins TRBV4-2 and TRBJ1-2, with 7 bases that match TRBD1. Germline V gene sequence: CDR1 LGHNA, CDR2 YNFKEQ. Germline trimming cut 2 bases from V and 5 bases from J; bases unmatched to any gene: 2. The CDR3 is made up of 13 amino acids.

V usage is TRBV4-2 and J usage is TRBJ1-6; D gene ambiguous. CDR1 is LGHNA and CDR2 is YNFKEQ in the germline V gene. This CDR3 is built from 18 residues. The V end lost 0 bases, the J end lost 0 bases, and 12 bases lay between the germline ends. The CDR3 nucleotides read TGTGCCAGCAGCCAAGAAGGAGATGTGAGCTCCTATAATTCACCCCTCCACTTT. Protein sequence: CASSQEGDVSSYNSPLHF.

This clonotype was picked up many times. The V gene is TRBV5-1, the J gene TRBJ2-3; tentatively, D is TRBD2 (5 bases). The V and J ends lost 0 bases and 1 base respectively, with 12 bases between them. The CDR3 runs 16 residues. Germline V gene lookup returns CDR1 SGHRS and CDR2 YFSETQ. CDR3 sequence (DNA): TGCGCCAGCAGCTTGGTCCCGCGGGTTGGCACAGATACGCAGTATTTT. As protein: CASSLVPRVGTDTQYF.

This clonotype appeared a few times. This rearrangement joins TRBV5-4 to TRBJ2-3; 13 bases fit TRBD2. Unmatched junction bases numbered 1, after V lost 1 base and J lost 5 bases. The CDR3 covers 15 residues. Germline V gene lookup returns CDR1 SGHNT and CDR2 YYREEE (reference sequence). The CDR3 spells CASSLRTSGGDTQYF. CDR3 in DNA: TGTGCCAGCAGCTTGAGGACTAGCGGGGGAGATACGCAGTATTTT.

The sample holds a few counts of this clonotype. The chain joins TRBV10-2 to TRBJ2-7; 8 positions match TRBD1. CDR3 size: 14 residues. V dropped 2 bases and J dropped 3; count of bases not matched to a gene: 3. Germline-derived CDR1 and CDR2 are WSHSY and SAAADI. This CDR3 is CASSERGQDYEQYF. In DNA form, the CDR3 reads TGCGCCAGCAGTGAGAGGGGACAGGACTACGAGCAGTACTTC.

At least ten counts were recorded for this clonotype. This sequence joins TRBV18 and TRBJ2-2; D ambiguous. The V and J ends lost 3 bases and 3 bases respectively, with 11 bases between them. From germline, CDR1 is KGHSH and CDR2 LQKENI. This CDR3 has 15 amino acids. CDR3 residues: CASSPLSRDTGELFF. The CDR3 DNA sequence: TGTGCCAGCTCACCGTTGAGCCGAGACACCGGGGAGCTGTTTTTT. Together with reference TRBV18 and TRBJ2-2, the CDR3 gives the full variable domain: NAGVMQNPRHLVRRRGQEARLRCSPMKGHSHVYWYRQLPEEGLKFMVYLQKENIIDESGMPKERFSAEFPKEGPSILRIQQVVRGDSAAYFCASSPLSRDTGELFFGEGSRLTVL.

This clonotype was seen repeatedly, ten times or more. V and J are TRBV5-4 and TRBJ2-1, with 7 bases identical to TRBD1. Germline CDR1 SGHNT, CDR2 YYREEE (reference sequence). With 1 base clipped from V and 2 bases from J, the junction kept 3 bases outside the gene matches. CDR3 size: 15 residues. CDR3 nucleotides: TGTGCCAGCAGCTTGTCCCAGGGGGCCTACAATGAGCAGTTCTTC. This encodes CASSLSQGAYNEQFF.

The chain recombines TRBV11-2 with TRBJ1-4, with D maybe TRBD1 (6 bases). Germline CDR1 SGHAT, CDR2 FQNNGV. V lost 1 base to trimming and J lost 8 bases, with 11 bases between them. The CDR3 length is 14 residues. For the CDR3, the DNA is TGTGCCAGCAGCTTAGTACAGGGTCGAGAAAAACTGTTTTTT. Translated: CASSLVQGREKLFF.

J is TRBJ2-2 and V is TRBV2; D is undetermined. The CDR3 extends over 12 amino acids. The germline CDR1 and CDR2 sequences are SNHLY and FYNNEI. Trimming shortened V by 3 bases and J by 8 bases, and 7 bases separated the two germline ends. The CDR3: CASSDEAGELFF. In DNA form, the CDR3 reads TGTGCCAGCAGTGACGAGGCGGGGGAGCTGTTTTTT.

As concerns this clonotype: This could be a read error, since a much larger clone is one nucleotide away. The chain employs TRBV5-6 and TRBJ2-4, with a weak D call TRBD2 (6 bases). Deletions cut 1 base from V and 1 base from J, with 18 bases between. The length of the CDR3 is 18 residues. Per germline, CDR1 SGHDT and CDR2 YYEEEE. CDR3 residues: CASSLLRGRTMAKNIQYF. The CDR3, as DNA: TGTGCCAGCAGCTTGTTGCGGGGACGCACAATGGCCAAAAACATTCAGTACTTC.

This clonotype has at least ten counts. The genes are TRBV5-4 and TRBJ2-1; possibly TRBD1 for D (5 bases). This CDR3 is built from 12 residues. Germline values: CDR1 SGHNT, CDR2 YYREEE (reference sequence). Trimming shortened V by 3 bases and J by 9 bases, and 10 bases separated the two germline ends. In DNA, the CDR3 is TGTGCCAGCAGCTGGATCCAGGGTGAGCAGTTCTTC. This gives the protein CASSWIQGEQFF.

The chain links TRBV2 to TRBJ2-4; D is undetermined. Germline CDR1 and CDR2: SNHLY and FYNNEI. V was clipped by 7 bases and J by 0 bases, with 13 bases between them. The CDR3 is 15 residues long. This CDR3 reads CASKAFTIAKNIQYF. DNA for the CDR3: TGTGCCAGCAAGGCGTTCACTATAGCCAAAAACATTCAGTACTTC.

This clonotype was detected many times. This chain links TRBV29-1 with TRBJ2-3; 9 nucleotides line up with TRBD2. The V and J ends lost 5 bases and 4 bases, in that order; junction bases with no gene match: 4. Looked up from germline, CDR1 is SQVTM and CDR2 is ANQGSEA. The CDR3 length is 13 residues. The CDR3 bases are TGCAGCGTTCAGCGGGGGGCAGCAGATACGCAGTATTTT. Its protein is CSVQRGAADTQYF.

This clonotype was picked up a small number of times. J is TRBJ1-4 and V is TRBV9; 10 nucleotides line up with TRBD1. The CDR3 spans 15 residues. Germline lookup yields CDR1 SGDLS and CDR2 YYNGEE. Trimming removed 2 bases from V and 8 bases from J; junction bases left unmatched: 6. The DNA of the CDR3 is TGTGCCAGCAGCGTTTCGACAGGGGGCAAGGAAAAACTGTTTTTT. Its translation: CASSVSTGGKEKLFF. Supplemented by reference TRBV9 and TRBJ1-4, the full variable domain reads DSGVTQTPKHLITATGQRVTLRCSPRSGDLSVYWYQQSLDQGLQFLIQYYNGEERAKGNILERFSAQQFPDLHSELNLSSLELGDSALYFCASSVSTGGKEKLFFGSGTQLSVL.

This chain uses TRBV11-2 with TRBJ1-4; no firm D call. From germline, CDR1 is SGHAT and CDR2 FQNNGV. The length of the CDR3 is 14 residues. Trimming cost V 1 base and J 8 bases, with 11 bases left between them. The CDR3 coding sequence is TGTGCCAGCAGCTTAGTTCCAGGAGGGGAAAAACTGTTTTTT. It codes for CASSLVPGGEKLFF.

In its sample, this clonotype was seen many times. The chain carries TRBV7-6 and TRBJ1-2; no clear D. The CDR3 consists of 14 residues. Germline CDR1 and CDR2: SGHVS and FNYEAQ. Trimming removed 1 base from V and 5 bases from J, with 11 bases in between. CDR3 protein: CASSLDKGLYGYTF. DNA for the CDR3: TGTGCCAGCAGCTTAGATAAGGGCCTTTATGGCTACACCTTC.

This clonotype was recorded many times. The gene calls are TRBV7-3 and TRBJ1-1; D may be TRBD1 (6 bases). Germline CDR1 is SGHTA and CDR2 is FQGTGA. With 4 bases removed from V and 4 bases from J, the gap between germline ends came to 10 bases. CDR3 length: 13 amino acids. The CDR3 region is CASSSLQGTEAFF. The CDR3 bases are TGTGCCAGCAGCTCCTTACAGGGCACTGAAGCTTTCTTT.

The rearrangement links TRBV7-6 to TRBJ1-5, with 8 bases that match TRBD1. Germline values: CDR1 SGHVS, CDR2 FNYEAQ. This CDR3 comprises 18 residues. V trimming: 5 bases; J trimming: 1 base; junction bases outside the gene matches: 13. This CDR3 is CASSPSGQGHSSNQPQHF. For the CDR3, the DNA is TGTGCCAGCAGCCCCTCCGGACAGGGTCATTCCAGCAATCAGCCCCAGCATTTT.

The V call is TRBV2, the J call TRBJ2-7; 10 nucleotides match TRBD2. V was pared by 6 bases and J by 2 bases, with 7 bases of the junction left unmatched. The CDR3 spans 15 residues. Per the germline V gene, CDR1 is SNHLY and CDR2 is FYNNEI. The CDR3 reads CASRPGTSVPYEQYF. The DNA for the CDR3 is TGTGCCAGCAGGCCCGGGACTAGCGTTCCCTACGAGCAGTACTTC.

There are many counts of this clonotype. V is TRBV28 and J is TRBJ2-7; 7 bases align to TRBD1. V trimming: 4 bases; J trimming: 6 bases; junction bases outside the gene matches: 9. The CDR3 runs to 14 residues. Germline CDR1 reads MDHEN; CDR2 reads SYDVKM. In DNA, the CDR3 is TGTGCCAGCAGTTCCGGGACAGTCTCCGCCGAGCAGTACTTC. This encodes CASSSGTVSAEQYF.

The table lists this clonotype with many counts. The chain has TRBV11-2 and TRBJ1-1, with D perhaps matching TRBD1 (5 bases). Trimming took off 4 bases at V and 6 bases at J, with 12 bases between the two ends. Germline assignment: CDR1 SGHAT and CDR2 FQNNGV. The CDR3 runs to 13 residues. CDR3 DNA sequence: TGTGCCAGCAGCTATCAGAGCAGGGCTGAAGCTTTCTTT. Translated, it gives CASSYQSRAEAFF. Drawing the rest from reference TRBV11-2 and TRBJ1-1, the complete variable domain is EAGVAQSPRYKIIEKRQSVAFWCNPISGHATLYWYQQILGQGPKLLIQFQNNGVVDDSQLPKDRFSAERLKGVDSTLKIQPAKLEDSAVYLCASSYQSRAEAFFGQGTRLTVV.

This clonotype was seen repeatedly, ten times or more. The J gene is TRBJ1-2, the V gene TRBV7-2; D gene unclear. Trimming removed 5 bases at V and 4 bases at J, with 11 bases between. Germline V gene data show CDR1 as SGHTA and CDR2 as FQGNSA. The length of the CDR3 is 13 residues. DNA for the CDR3: TGTGCCAGCAGCGGCAGACGGATCTATGGCTACACCTTC. Translating it yields CASSGRRIYGYTF.

The chain has TRBV27 and TRBJ2-7; either TRBD1 or TRBD2 may fit D (7 bases each). The CDR3 spans 14 residues. Germline values: CDR1 MNHEY, CDR2 SMNVEV (reference sequence). Deletions cut 3 bases from V and 6 bases from J, with 15 bases between. The CDR3 region is CASSFRGGGTEQYF. The CDR3 DNA follows: TGTGCCAGCAGTTTCCGGGGAGGGGGCACCGAGCAGTACTTC.

The rearrangement uses TRBV5-1 and TRBJ2-1; 11 bases align to TRBD2. The V gene end was trimmed by 0 bases and the J gene end by 2 bases; junction bases not matched to a gene: 7. The germline V gene has CDR1 SGHRS and CDR2 YFSETQ. This CDR3 has 18 amino acids. The DNA of the CDR3 is TGCGCCAGCAGCTTGGCAGGACTAGCGGGTGACGCCTACAATGAGCAGTTCTTC. It encodes CASSLAGLAGDAYNEQFF.

This clonotype was seen only a few times. The CDR3 region has the DNA TGCGCCAGCAGCTTGAGGACAGGCCCTGAGGGGGCCAACGTCCTGACTTTC. The encoded protein is CASSLRTGPEGANVLTF. The chain combines TRBV5-1 with TRBJ2-6; TRBD1 matches 7 bases. The V segment lost 1 base and the J segment 4 bases; nucleotides outside the gene matches: 8. Germline CDR1 reads SGHRS; CDR2 reads YFSETQ. This CDR3 spans 17 amino acids.

This rearrangement joins TRBV9 to TRBJ2-2; TRBD2 matches at 9 bases. This CDR3 region has 17 residues. The V and J ends lost 1 base and 6 bases, in that order; junction bases with no gene match: 10. CDR1 SGDLS and CDR2 YYNGEE come from the germline V gene. In nucleotides, the CDR3 is TGTGCCAGCAGCGTAAAAGCGGGGGGTTCCCTGCCCGGGGAGCTGTTTTTT. Protein product: CASSVKAGGSLPGELFF.

This clonotype showed up many times. The chain combines TRBV7-9 with TRBJ1-4, with 12 bases identical to TRBD1. Germline CDR1 reads SEHNR; CDR2 reads FQNEAQ (reference sequence). The CDR3 is 13 residues long. V lost 6 bases, J lost 11 bases, and 4 bases stayed unmatched. The CDR3 loop is CASRPGQGAKLFF. In DNA, the CDR3 is TGTGCCAGCAGACCGGGACAGGGGGCTAAACTGTTTTTT.